Included here is one T cell receptor beta chain sequence, with context. This entry comes from a study of blood T cell repertoires in COVID-19. Source study methods: Estimation of nucleated cell counts relied on the amplification of reference gene primers. The repertoire was sequenced with immunoSEQ multiplex PCR; TCRdb's copy has only in-frame clones and lacks some. D and trimming come from the DNA, and the V and J calls and clone size come from that table. This table has 150,000 to 200,000 clones, 75% to 90% appearing once. The CDR3 is 14 amino acids. The germline gives CDR1 LNHDA, CDR2 SQIVND (reference sequence). The trim removed 6 bases at V and 7 bases at J, leaving 12 bases unmatched. Two negative PCRs, clearance, or symptom resolution were required of recovered Cohort 3 donors.

The chain combines TRBV19 with TRBJ2-7; 7 bases are shared with TRBD2. The TCR comes from a woman in her sixties or seventies who had recovered from COVID-19. The sequenced material came from PBMCs or T cells enriched from blood (not recorded which). The CDR3 loop reads CASRERDPAGEQYF. CDR3 nucleotides: TGTGCCAGTAGGGAAAGGGACCCAGCGGGGGAGCAGTACTTC.